This is a list of T cell receptor beta chains from one sample in a study of cytomegalovirus exposure and HLA in healthy donors. Measured with immunoSEQ multiplex PCR; TCRdb has only the in-frame clones, and not every one. In the table there are about 140,000 clones, 65% to 80% of which are singletons. Sequenced material: PBMCs. The source is a woman between 35 and 50 years old in good health and CMV-seronegative. CDR3s include the opening cysteine and the closing phenylalanine or tryptophan. Fields, in order: V gene, CDR3 protein.

v_call: TRBV5-6
cdr3_aa: CASSLAGNYGYTF

v_call: TRBV28
cdr3_aa: CASSLETGWSEKLFF

v_call: TRBV10-3
cdr3_aa: CASSEGQGETEAFF

v_call: TRBV2
cdr3_aa: CAIPDRQQETQYF

v_call: TRBV7-9
cdr3_aa: CASTPGLAGVGETQYF

v_call: TRBV29-1
cdr3_aa: CSVDKGYGLRNEQFF

v_call: TRBV18
cdr3_aa: CASSPEGAPSYGYTF

v_call: TRBV19
cdr3_aa: CASSFSGPPQETQYF

v_call: TRBV6-1
cdr3_aa: CASSESRGGAYGYTF

v_call: TRBV28
cdr3_aa: CASSSLNSNRGRSKGYTF

v_call: TRBV28
cdr3_aa: CASSPGGGGSPYEQYF

v_call: TRBV7-9
cdr3_aa: CASSLDGYGYTF

v_call: TRBV19
cdr3_aa: CASSIAGGWDLSNQPQHF

v_call: TRBV27
cdr3_aa: CASSLSAGGTEAFF

v_call: TRBV7-9
cdr3_aa: CASSWGHPSPDTQYF

v_call: TRBV29-1
cdr3_aa: CSVSGGSNQPQHF

v_call: TRBV18
cdr3_aa: CASSSPGQNNEKLFF

v_call: TRBV6-4
cdr3_aa: CASSDSMDRVQGQPQHF

v_call: TRBV21-1
cdr3_aa: CASSKRTTGSQGYEQYF

v_call: TRBV18
cdr3_aa: CASSRGASGRAADTQYF

v_call: TRBV14
cdr3_aa: CASSQDRRPQGGYTF

v_call: TRBV27
cdr3_aa: CASSLSALDIRRYTF

v_call: TRBV7-2
cdr3_aa: CASSLGLAGVVDTQYF

v_call: TRBV28
cdr3_aa: CASSLVGTGDTDTQYF

v_call: TRBV15
cdr3_aa: CATSRVGGGEKLFF

v_call: TRBV10-3
cdr3_aa: CAITGTGGLYGYTF

v_call: TRBV11-2
cdr3_aa: CASSLVAGGPNYEQYF

v_call: TRBV5-4
cdr3_aa: CASSLQLAGAEQYF

v_call: TRBV5-1
cdr3_aa: CASSPEGRQGAGYTF

v_call: TRBV21-1
cdr3_aa: CASSNLTVTEAFF

v_call: TRBV19
cdr3_aa: CASLVGQGNINEQFF

v_call: TRBV6-5
cdr3_aa: CASSPTRGGSPLHF

v_call: TRBV18
cdr3_aa: CASSPLAGGQETQYF

v_call: TRBV16
cdr3_aa: CASSQNPSNYGYTF